The present entry profiles one T cell receptor beta chain with its context. The data were obtained in a study of blood T cell repertoires in COVID-19. Study context: The samples span acute and convalescent COVID-19 from the United States, Italy and Spain. PBMCs, B-cell-depleted T cells, or T cells were the source of the cDNA or gDNA that made up the material.

This CDR3 spans 14 amino acids. The germline gives CDR1 LNHDA, CDR2 SQIVND (reference sequence). V lost 4 bases and J lost 7; bases outside the gene matches: 9. The protocol was immunoSEQ multiplex PCR, while the TCRdb copy is restricted to in-frame clones and leaves out a portion. The data contain tens of thousands of clones, approximately 83% of them seen just once; the ten biggest clones take up more than 2.5%. Sequenced input: peripheral blood. The chain employs TRBV19 and TRBJ2-7; 8 bases are a match to TRBD1. The source is a man aged 80 or over with active or convalescent COVID-19. The CDR3 coding sequence is TGTGCCAGTAGTACGACAGGGGAGGCAAAGGAGCAGTACTTC. Encoded protein: CASSTTGEAKEQYF.